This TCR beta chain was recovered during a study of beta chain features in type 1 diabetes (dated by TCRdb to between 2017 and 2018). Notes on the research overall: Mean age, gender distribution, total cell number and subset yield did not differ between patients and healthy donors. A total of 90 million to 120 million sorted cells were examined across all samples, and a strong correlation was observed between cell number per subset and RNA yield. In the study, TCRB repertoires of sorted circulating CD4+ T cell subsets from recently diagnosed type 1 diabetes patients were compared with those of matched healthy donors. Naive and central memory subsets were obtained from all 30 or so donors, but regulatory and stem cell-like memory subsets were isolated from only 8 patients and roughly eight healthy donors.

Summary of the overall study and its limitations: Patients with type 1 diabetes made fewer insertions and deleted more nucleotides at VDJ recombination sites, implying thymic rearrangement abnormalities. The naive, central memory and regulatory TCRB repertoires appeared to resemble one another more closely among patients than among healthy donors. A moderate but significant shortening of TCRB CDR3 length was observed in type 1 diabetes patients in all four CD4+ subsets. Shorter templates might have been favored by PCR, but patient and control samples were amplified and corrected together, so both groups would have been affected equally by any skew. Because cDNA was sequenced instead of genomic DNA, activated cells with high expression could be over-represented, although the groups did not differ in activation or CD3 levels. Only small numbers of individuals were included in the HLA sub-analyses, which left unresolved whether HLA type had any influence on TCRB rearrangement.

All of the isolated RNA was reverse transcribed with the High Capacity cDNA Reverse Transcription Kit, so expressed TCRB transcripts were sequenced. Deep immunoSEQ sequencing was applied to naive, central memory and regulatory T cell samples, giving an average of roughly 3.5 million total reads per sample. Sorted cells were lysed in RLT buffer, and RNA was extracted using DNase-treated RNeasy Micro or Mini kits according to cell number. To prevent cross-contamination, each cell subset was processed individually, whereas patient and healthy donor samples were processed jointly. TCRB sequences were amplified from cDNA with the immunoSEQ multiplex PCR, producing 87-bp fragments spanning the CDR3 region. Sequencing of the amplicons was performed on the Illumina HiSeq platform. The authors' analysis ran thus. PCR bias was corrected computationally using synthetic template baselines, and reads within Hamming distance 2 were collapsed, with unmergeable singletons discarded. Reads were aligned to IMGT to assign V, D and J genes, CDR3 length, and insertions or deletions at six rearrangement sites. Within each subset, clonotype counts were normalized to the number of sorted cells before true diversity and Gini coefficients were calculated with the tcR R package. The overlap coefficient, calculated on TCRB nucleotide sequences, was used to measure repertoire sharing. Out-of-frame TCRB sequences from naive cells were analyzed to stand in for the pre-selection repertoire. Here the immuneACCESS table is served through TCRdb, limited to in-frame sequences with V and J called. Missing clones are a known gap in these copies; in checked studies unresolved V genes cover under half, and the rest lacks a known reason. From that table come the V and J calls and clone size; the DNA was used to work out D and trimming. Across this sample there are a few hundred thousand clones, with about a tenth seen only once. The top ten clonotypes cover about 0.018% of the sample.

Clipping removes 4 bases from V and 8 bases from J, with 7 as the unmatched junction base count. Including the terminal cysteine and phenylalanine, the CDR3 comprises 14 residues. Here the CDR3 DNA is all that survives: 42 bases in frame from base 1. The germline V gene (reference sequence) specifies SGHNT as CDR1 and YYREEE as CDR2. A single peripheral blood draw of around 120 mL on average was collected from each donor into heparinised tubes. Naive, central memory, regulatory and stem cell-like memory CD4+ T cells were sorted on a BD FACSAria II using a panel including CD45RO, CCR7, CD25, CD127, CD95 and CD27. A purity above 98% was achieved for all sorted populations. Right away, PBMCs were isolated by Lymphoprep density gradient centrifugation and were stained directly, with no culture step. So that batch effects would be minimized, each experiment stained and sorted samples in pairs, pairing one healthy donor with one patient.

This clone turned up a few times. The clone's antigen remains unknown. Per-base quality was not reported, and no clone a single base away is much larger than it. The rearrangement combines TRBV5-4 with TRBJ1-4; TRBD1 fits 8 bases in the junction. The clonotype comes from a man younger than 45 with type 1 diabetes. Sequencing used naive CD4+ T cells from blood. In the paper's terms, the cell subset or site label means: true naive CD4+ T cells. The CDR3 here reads CASSTQGAVEKLFF. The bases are TGTGCCAGCAGCACGCAGGGGGCTGTGGAAAAACTGTTTTTT.